Listed here are 27 T cell receptor beta chains from one sample, sequenced in a study of shared clonotypes between healthy human individuals. Assay: immunoSEQ multiplex PCR; the TCRdb copy retains only in-frame clones and omits some. The sample shows approximately 1.1 million clones, approximately 80% of them seen only once. The material sequenced was memory CD4+ T cells from PBMCs. The subset is: CD45RA-negative fraction. The receptors shown here come from a young man in good health. Some clones in this sample may be carry-over from other donors' samples.

The chain uses TRBV27 and TRBJ2-5; tentatively, D is TRBD1 (5 bases). The CDR3 sequence is 13 residues long. V was clipped by 7 bases and J by 5 bases, with 14 bases between them. CDR1 is MNHEY and CDR2 is SMNVEV in the germline V gene (reference sequence). CDR3 sequence reads: CASTSGAQETQYF. The DNA for the CDR3 is TGTGCCAGCACCTCTGGGGCCCAGGAGACCCAGTACTTC.

The V gene is TRBV5-6, the J gene TRBJ1-3; D unclear. V was cut by 2 bases and J by 0 bases, with 3 bases left in between. Germline-derived CDR1 and CDR2 are SGHDT and YYEEEE. The CDR3 runs 13 residues. The CDR3, as DNA: TGTGCCAGCAGCTTACCCTCTGGAAACACCATATATTTT. It specifies CASSLPSGNTIYF.

A single count supports this clone. V is TRBV2 and J is TRBJ2-2, with 7 bases matching TRBD2. CDR1 and CDR2 from the germline V gene are SNHLY and FYNNEI. V gave up 3 bases and J gave up 5 bases; unmatched junction bases: 6. This CDR3 contains 15 residues. The CDR3 nucleotides read TGTGCCAGCAGTGAGATCGGGGGAGGGACCGGGGAGCTGTTTTTT. It codes for CASSEIGGGTGELFF.

This chain connects TRBV2 to TRBJ2-3; D not resolved. The germline V and J ends were trimmed by 1 base and 5 bases, with 10 bases remaining between them. The CDR3 has 14 residues. Germline values: CDR1 SNHLY, CDR2 FYNNEI. The CDR3 is CASSEEVMGDTQYF. The CDR3 nucleotides are TGTGCCAGCAGTGAAGAAGTCATGGGAGATACGCAGTATTTT. The whole variable domain, remainder taken from reference TRBV2 and TRBJ2-3, is EPEVTQTPSHQVTQMGQEVILRCVPISNHLYFYWYRQILGQKVEFLVSFYNNEISEKSEIFDDQFSVERPDGSNFTLKIRSTKLEDSAMYFCASSEEVMGDTQYFGPGTRLTVL.

The chain has TRBV6-6 and TRBJ1-1; unclear D gene. In germline, CDR1 is MNHNY, CDR2 SVGAGI (reference sequence). The CDR3 contains 13 residues. Trimming removed 8 bases from V and 6 bases from J, with 16 bases in between. Here the CDR3 reads CASLLPGSSEAFF. CDR3 bases: TGTGCCAGCCTTTTACCGGGATCCTCTGAAGCTTTCTTT.

This clone was detected only once. The chain is built from TRBV28 and TRBJ2-7; D call uncertain. The germline V gene has CDR1 MDHEN and CDR2 SYDVKM. This CDR3 region has 11 residues. V gave up 10 bases and J gave up 2 bases, with 9 bases separating them. DNA for the CDR3: TGTGCCACTCATGGCACCTACGAGCAGTACTTC. This codes for CATHGTYEQYF.

The chain uses TRBV10-2 and TRBJ2-1, with 10 bases lining up with TRBD2. J gave up 7 bases and V 4 bases, and 4 bases lay outside the gene matches. The CDR3 runs 14 residues. The V gene's germline CDR1 is WSHSY and CDR2 SAAADI. CDR3 sequence reads: CASSVSGRMNEQFF. CDR3 DNA: TGCGCCAGCAGTGTTAGCGGGAGGATGAATGAGCAGTTCTTC.

The gene calls are TRBV5-6 and TRBJ1-2, with TRBD1 matching over 10 bases. Trimming at V came to 3 bases and at J to 4 bases, leaving 3 bases not matched to a gene. The germline gives CDR1 SGHDT, CDR2 YYEEEE. The CDR3 consists of 14 residues. The DNA of the CDR3 is TGTGCCAGCAGCTGGGACAGGGGCCCCTATGGCTACACCTTC. Translating it yields CASSWDRGPYGYTF.

V gene TRBV7-8 combines with J gene TRBJ1-1, with 7 bases that match TRBD1. The germline gives CDR1 SGHVS, CDR2 FQNEAQ. This CDR3 contains 15 residues. With 2 bases clipped from V and 0 bases from J, the junction kept 3 bases outside the gene matches. CDR3 bases: TGTGCCAGCAGCTTATGGGACAGACTGAACACTGAAGCTTTCTTT. It yields the protein CASSLWDRLNTEAFF.

This clone was found once. This rearrangement joins TRBV29-1 to TRBJ2-5; perhaps TRBD1 as D (7 bases). Germline V gene data show CDR1 as SQVTM and CDR2 as ANQGSEA. V was trimmed by 4 bases and J by 4 bases, leaving 16 bases between them. CDR3 length: 14 amino acids. This chain's CDR3 is CSVGRGDSRETQYF. CDR3 nucleotides: TGCAGCGTTGGCAGGGGGGATTCGAGAGAGACCCAGTACTTC.

V is TRBV28 and J is TRBJ2-7, with 12 bases lining up with TRBD2. Unmatched junction bases numbered 12, after V lost 4 bases and J lost 11 bases. The CDR3 covers 15 residues. Germline CDR1 and CDR2: MDHEN and SYDVKM. CDR3 nucleotides: TGTGCCAGCAGTTCCCTCGGACTAGCGGGACCAGGGGAGTACTTC. Translated, it gives CASSSLGLAGPGEYF.

This clone has only one observation. This chain connects TRBV18 to TRBJ1-3; D is unclear. Trimming shortened V by 0 bases and J by 2 bases, and 11 bases separated the two germline ends. Germline CDR1 is KGHSH and CDR2 is LQKENI. The CDR3 covers 16 residues. As DNA, the CDR3 is TGTGCCAGCTCACCACCACAGTCCTCTGCTGGAAACACCATATATTTT. Its protein product is CASSPPQSSAGNTIYF.

The chain links TRBV5-1 to TRBJ2-7, with D unclear. Germline lookup yields CDR1 SGHRS and CDR2 YFSETQ. Trimming pared 3 bases from V and 0 bases from J, leaving 7 bases between. The length of the CDR3 is 13 residues. The CDR3 protein is CASSSASSYEQYF. CDR3 in DNA: TGCGCCAGCAGCTCCGCCTCCTCCTACGAGCAGTACTTC.

Only one count was recorded for this clone. This chain connects TRBV7-2 to TRBJ2-6; tentatively, D is TRBD2 (5 bases). Germline V lookup: CDR1 SGHTA, CDR2 FQGNSA. This CDR3 has 15 residues. The V end lost 6 bases, the J end lost 0 bases, and 9 bases lay between the germline ends. Written as DNA, the CDR3 is TGTGCCAGCAGTTCCACTAGCTCTGGGGCCAACGTCCTGACTTTC. Amino acids: CASSSTSSGANVLTF.

Remarks on this clone: Other DNA sequences within the sample encode an identical CDR3. CDR3 residues: CASSPGQGETQYF. CDR3 bases: TGCGCCAGCAGCCCCGGGCAGGGGGAGACCCAGTACTTC. The chain uses TRBV5-1 and TRBJ2-5; a weak D match, TRBD1 (6 bases). The CDR3 totals 13 residues. With 4 bases removed from V and 5 bases from J, the gap between germline ends came to 12 bases. The germline V gene has CDR1 SGHRS and CDR2 YFSETQ. Based on the CDR3 plus reference TRBV5-1 and TRBJ2-5, the full variable domain is KAGVTQTPRYLIKTRGQQVTLSCSPISGHRSVSWYQQTPGQGLQFLFEYFSETQRNKGNFPGRFSGRQFSNSRSEMNVSTLELGDSALYLCASSPGQGETQYFGPGTRLLVL.

The rearrangement joins TRBV12-2 to TRBJ2-7; the table gives TRBD2 as D, unverified against the DNA. TRBV12-2 represents a pseudogene. The CDR3 covers 16 residues. CDR3 amino acids: CASRSGLAGGPYEQYF. Here the CDR3 DNA reads TGTGCAAGTCGATCGGGACTAGCGGGAGGGCCCTACGAGCAGTACTTC.

About this clone itself: Being one base from a much bigger clone, this may be a read error. CDR3 amino acids: CASLRDSNTGELFF. The CDR3 DNA is TGTGCCAGCCTCCGGGACAGCAACACCGGGGAGCTGTTTTTT. The chain recombines TRBV9 with TRBJ2-2; 7 bases align to TRBD1. This CDR3 is built from 14 residues. Germline lookup yields CDR1 SGDLS and CDR2 YYNGEE. The J segment lost 2 bases and the V segment lost 7 bases, leaving 5 bases of the junction unmatched.

The CDR3 nucleotides are TGTGCCAGCAGTGCCGGCGGGATTCCCGAAGCTTTCTTT. This codes for CASSAGGIPEAFF. V gene TRBV6-1 combines with J gene TRBJ1-1; D is undetermined. The CDR3 loop spans 13 amino acids. The ends were cut back, 4 bases at V and 8 bases at J, with 14 bases in the middle. Per the germline V gene, CDR1 is MNHNS and CDR2 is SASEGT.

This sequence joins TRBV2 and TRBJ2-3, with D hard to call. Germline values: CDR1 SNHLY, CDR2 FYNNEI. This CDR3 spans 15 amino acids. The germline V and J ends were trimmed by 4 bases and 2 bases, with 13 bases remaining between them. CDR3 residues: CASSGHLPPTDTQYF. The CDR3 nucleotides are TGTGCCAGCAGTGGACACCTCCCGCCCACAGATACGCAGTATTTT.

The chain combines TRBV6-1 with TRBJ1-3, with 8 bases that match TRBD1. CDR1 and CDR2 from the germline V gene are MNHNS and SASEGT. This CDR3 contains 14 residues. J was trimmed by 3 bases and V by 6 bases; bases with no gene match: 4. In nucleotides, the CDR3 is TGTGCCAGCAGCCGGACAGGGTTTGGAAACACCATATATTTT. Translated: CASSRTGFGNTIYF.

The rearrangement links TRBV18 to TRBJ2-2; D is possibly TRBD2 (5 bases). The CDR3 totals 17 residues. V lost 1 base to trimming and J lost 1 base, with 13 bases between them. Per the germline V gene, CDR1 is KGHSH and CDR2 is LQKENI. This CDR3 is CASSPRPGSGNTGELFF. The CDR3 DNA reads as TGTGCCAGCTCACCACGGCCGGGGAGCGGGAACACCGGGGAGCTGTTTTTT.

This clone has only a few counts. V and J are TRBV2 and TRBJ1-1; no reliable D call. Trimming took 1 base from V and 8 from J, leaving 11 bases between them. CDR1 SNHLY and CDR2 FYNNEI come from the germline V gene. The CDR3 sequence is 13 residues long. Written as DNA, the CDR3 is TGTGCCAGCAGTGAAGTAAGCAGGAACGAAGCTTTCTTT. Translated: CASSEVSRNEAFF.

This clone occurred a few times. The identical CDR3 is also encoded by other nucleotide sequences in the sample. The rearrangement links TRBV5-1 to TRBJ2-2; D might be TRBD1 (5 bases). Trimming removed 0 bases from V and 1 base from J, with 7 bases in between. In germline, CDR1 is SGHRS, CDR2 YFSETQ. The CDR3 is 15 residues long. CDR3 loop: CASSLGGENTGELFF. The DNA of the CDR3 is TGCGCCAGCAGCTTGGGGGGCGAGAACACCGGGGAGCTGTTTTTT.

The chain joins TRBV5-8 to TRBJ2-7, with TRBD1 matching 9 bases. With 5 bases clipped from V and 3 bases from J, the junction kept 6 bases outside the gene matches. The germline CDR1 and CDR2 sequences are SGHTS and YDEGEE. The CDR3 covers 14 residues. CDR3 in amino acids: CASSRDREFYEQYF. CDR3 bases: TGTGCCAGCAGTCGGGACAGGGAATTCTACGAGCAGTACTTC.

The genes are TRBV7-3 and TRBJ2-3; 15 positions agree with TRBD2. V lost 2 bases and J lost 2; bases outside the gene matches: 5. This CDR3 is built from 18 residues. Germline CDR1 reads SGHTA; CDR2 reads FQGTGA. CDR3 sequence (DNA): TGTGCCAGCAGCTTAGGGGGACTAGCGGGAGGTACCACAGATACGCAGTATTTT. This sequence encodes CASSLGGLAGGTTDTQYF.

V is TRBV19 and J is TRBJ1-1; D is undetermined. Trimming took off 9 bases at V and 1 base at J, with 9 bases between the two ends. Germline CDR1 reads LNHDA; CDR2 reads SQIVND (reference sequence). The CDR3 has 12 amino acids. The DNA of the CDR3 is TGTGCCAGCAACCAACGGAACACTGAAGCTTTCTTT. Its protein is CASNQRNTEAFF. Filled out from reference TRBV19 and TRBJ1-1, the complete variable domain reads DGGITQSPKYLFRKEGQNVTLSCEQNLNHDAMYWYRQDPGQGLRLIYYSQIVNDFQKGDIAEGYSVSREKKESFPLTVTSAQKNPTAFYLCASNQRNTEAFFGQGTRLTVV.

This clone was seen a few times. The J gene is TRBJ2-7, the V gene TRBV7-6, with TRBD2 as a possible D gene (5 bases). Germline V CDR1 and CDR2: SGHVS, FNYEAQ. V shed 1 base and J shed 2 bases, with 12 bases lying between them. The CDR3 has 15 residues. In nucleotides, the CDR3 is TGTGCCAGCAGCTTAGTCGCGGGCATAACCTACGAGCAGTACTTC. Encoded protein: CASSLVAGITYEQYF.